Here is one TCR beta chain with its context. Its antigen is not known. This entry comes from a study of T cells expressing NK-cell markers. At the level of the study: Sorted CD3+CD56+NKG2C+, CD3+CD56+NKG2C- and CD3+CD56-NKG2C+ T-cell subsets were beta-chain profiled. Out of eight donors sequenced, seven tested HCMV-seropositive and the remaining one seronegative.

Study-wide results and caveats: Over 5 donors carried dominant NKG2C+ clonotypes that made up roughly 1.0-7.0% of their CD8+ T cells. Topping the CD3+CD56-NKG2C+ fraction as well were these clonotypes, in a handful of donors.

The CDR3 consists of 16 residues. CDR1 KGHDR and CDR2 SFDVKD come from the germline V gene. With the 5' RACE reads reprocessed, TCRdb shows one record per CDR3 protein and no DNA. Reported are 550,000 or so distinct CDR3 sequences; the ten largest clones contain about 3.6%. The J gene is TRBJ2-2, the V gene TRBV24-1. The sequenced sample was blood T cells: a sorted CD56 or NKG2C T cell subset, CD4+ or CD8+ T cells, or bulk PBMC T cells (not recorded which). The clonotype comes from a man aged 18 to 35 in good health. The CDR3 reads CATSDVRRMNTGELFF.